The following is a T cell receptor (beta chain) sequence with its context. The data were taken from a study of cytomegalovirus exposure and HLA in healthy donors. Germline lookup yields CDR1 SGHRS and CDR2 YFSETQ. CDR3 size: 16 residues. Trimming took 5 bases from V and 8 from J; bases not matched to a gene: 15. 60 Vbeta and 13 Jbeta primers were used in PCR. TCRdb keeps only in-frame clones here, not all; method: immunoSEQ multiplex PCR. This repertoire comprises some 26,000 clones; its ten largest clones make up approximately 15%. The sequenced sample consisted of PBMCs. This receptor was taken from a male donor in good health and CMV-seropositive. This chain joins TRBV5-1 and TRBJ1-1; 10 positions agree with TRBD1. CDR3 in amino acids: CASSYREGQGSSEAFF. CDR3 DNA sequence: TGCGCCAGCAGTTACCGGGAGGGACAGGGGTCGAGCGAAGCTTTCTTT.